This T cell receptor (beta chain) was identified during a study of T cell responses to AZD1222 COVID-19 vaccine. Whole-study findings and limits: Donors skewed white British and female; clonal diversity was possibly underestimated. Once two AZD1222 doses were given, Spike-specific TCR breadth and depth went up.

On this clone: The antigen is unknown.

Sequencing used immunoSEQ multiplex PCR; TCRdb keeps in-frame clones, though not all of them. Here the sample spans under 150,000 clones, about 91% being singletons. CDR1 is SGHDN and CDR2 is FVKESK in the germline V gene. Trimming stripped 3 bases from V and 11 bases from J, with 14 bases between. The CDR3 has 13 residues. The receptor was isolated from an adult who received the AZD1222 COVID-19 vaccine. Sequenced material: peripheral blood, taken 28 days after the second AZD1222 dose. The rearrangement joins TRBV14 to TRBJ2-1, with D hard to call. CDR3 nucleotides: TGTGCCAGCAGCCATGGGGTGAAAATTAAGCAGTTCTTC. Translation gives CASSHGVKIKQFF. The entire variable domain, with the rest obtained from reference TRBV14 and TRBJ2-1, is as follows: EAGVTQFPSHSVIEKGQTVTLRCDPISGHDNLYWYRRVMGKEIKFLLHFVKESKQDESGMPNNRFLAERTGGTYSTLKVQPAELEDSGVYFCASSHGVKIKQFFGPGTRLTVL.